Listed below are T cell receptor beta chains from one sample, sequenced in a study of T-cell reconstitution after alpha-beta-depleted transplantation in children. MiXCR, applied by TCRdb to the PCR reads, yields one record per CDR3 protein. The sample yields 700,000 to 850,000 distinct CDR3 sequences, around 15% seen once. This material consisted of PBMCs, mostly from graft donor cells, taken 360 days after TCRalphabeta/CD19-depleted stem cell transplant. The receptors stem from a male patient aged 10-17 years who had a stem cell transplant for acute lymphoblastic leukemia, so the T cells may come from the graft donor. CDR3s include the opening cysteine and the closing phenylalanine or tryptophan. Fields, in order: J gene, D gene, V gene, clone size, CDR3 DNA, CDR3 protein. A D gene is named only where the DNA matches it firmly. Size values are once, few and many counts, or a class for expanded clones, and some rows have none.

J: TRBJ2-7
D: TRBD1
V: TRBV7-9
size: .
DNA: TGTGCCAGCAGCGATCTCAGGACAGGGGACTACGAGCAGTACTTC
CDR3: CASSDLRTGDYEQYF

J: TRBJ2-4
D: .
V: TRBV5-1
size: few
DNA: TGCGCCAGCCGTCCCGAGGAAAGAAACATTCAGTACTTC
CDR3: CASRPEERNIQYF

J: TRBJ1-5
D: .
V: TRBV12-3/TRBV12-4
size: few
DNA: TGTGCCAGCACCAGGAGGATAAGCAATCAGCCCCAGCATTTT
CDR3: CASTRRISNQPQHF

J: TRBJ2-5
D: .
V: TRBV20-1
size: few
DNA: TGCAGTGCTAGAATCGGCCGTACTCGAGAGACCCAGTACTTC
CDR3: CSARIGRTRETQYF

J: TRBJ2-5
D: .
V: TRBV11-3
size: .
DNA: TGTGCCAGCAACCCCTTTAATCCCCAGTACTTC
CDR3: CASNPFNPQYF

J: TRBJ2-5
D: .
V: TRBV2
size: .
DNA: TGTGCCAGCAGTGAGGGGGACCGGCATACGGAGACCCAGTACTTC
CDR3: CASSEGDRHTETQYF

J: TRBJ2-7
D: .
V: TRBV7-6
size: .
DNA: TGTGCCAGCAGCTTAGTACATGGCAGGGGCTACGAGCAGTACTTC
CDR3: CASSLVHGRGYEQYF

J: TRBJ2-5
D: TRBD2
V: TRBV12-3/TRBV12-4
size: few
DNA: TGTGCCAGCAGCATTCTCACTAGCGACCAAGAGACCCAGTACTTC
CDR3: CASSILTSDQETQYF

J: TRBJ2-1
D: TRBD2
V: TRBV3-1
size: .
DNA: TGTGCCAGCAGCCAAGAGTACGGCGGGAGGATCGATGAGCAGTTCTTC
CDR3: CASSQEYGGRIDEQFF

J: TRBJ2-3
D: .
V: TRBV28
size: many
DNA: TGTGCCAGCCGTGGGAATACGCAGTATTTT
CDR3: CASRGNTQYF

J: TRBJ2-5
D: .
V: TRBV9
size: many
DNA: TGTGCCAGCAGCCCGACCCGCCTGGAGACCCAGTACTTC
CDR3: CASSPTRLETQYF

J: TRBJ2-7
D: TRBD2
V: TRBV11-2
size: .
DNA: TGTGCCAGCAGCTCGCAATACCTAAAGCGGGATGGGCCCTACGAGCAGTACTTC
CDR3: CASSSQYLKRDGPYEQYF

J: TRBJ1-3
D: .
V: TRBV11-2
size: few
DNA: TGTGCCAGCAGCTTAGTGTCGTTCACAAGAAACACCATATATTTT
CDR3: CASSLVSFTRNTIYF

J: TRBJ2-1
D: .
V: TRBV7-8
size: .
DNA: TGTGCCAGCAGCTTCCTTCAGGTGTGGGAGACCAATGAGCAGTTCTTC
CDR3: CASSFLQVWETNEQFF

J: TRBJ2-5
D: TRBD2
V: TRBV9
size: few
DNA: TGTGCCAGCAGCGCCGACCGGGGACTAGCGGTCCAAGAGACCCAGTACTTC
CDR3: CASSADRGLAVQETQYF

J: TRBJ2-6
D: .
V: TRBV5-1
size: .
DNA: TGCGCCAGCGCACTACTCAGCTCTGGGGCCAACGTCCTGACTTTC
CDR3: CASALLSSGANVLTF

J: TRBJ1-5
D: .
V: TRBV5-1
size: few
DNA: TGCGCCAGCAGCTTGAGTACAGGGCAGCCCCAGCATTTT
CDR3: CASSLSTGQPQHF

J: TRBJ2-1
D: .
V: TRBV12-3/TRBV12-4
size: few
DNA: TGTGCCAGCAGTTTCTCTAGCGCTTACAATGAGCAGTTCTTC
CDR3: CASSFSSAYNEQFF

J: TRBJ2-7
D: .
V: TRBV9
size: many
DNA: TGTGCCAGCAACTCCGGTTGGGGTTACGAGCAGTACTTC
CDR3: CASNSGWGYEQYF

J: TRBJ2-1
D: .
V: TRBV18
size: .
DNA: TGTGCCAGCTCACCGATCGTCCTAACAGGACTCGGCAATGAGCAGTTCTTC
CDR3: CASSPIVLTGLGNEQFF

J: TRBJ2-4
D: .
V: TRBV5-1
size: .
DNA: TGCGCCAGCAGCTTGGTGCCGGGGGTCAAAAACATTCAGTACTTC
CDR3: CASSLVPGVKNIQYF

J: TRBJ2-2
D: .
V: TRBV28
size: few
DNA: TGTGCCAGCAGTTTGGATGCCGGCGGTGACCCTAGTGACGGGGAGCTGTTTTTT
CDR3: CASSLDAGGDPSDGELFF

J: TRBJ2-7
D: .
V: TRBV18
size: many
DNA: TGTGCCAGCAGTGACTCCTACGAGCAGTACTTC
CDR3: CASSDSYEQYF

J: TRBJ2-6
D: TRBD1
V: TRBV6-1
size: .
DNA: TGTGCCAGCAGGACAGGGGTTTCCTCGACTGGGGCCAACGTCCTGACTTTC
CDR3: CASRTGVSSTGANVLTF

J: TRBJ2-3
D: TRBD2
V: TRBV28
size: .
DNA: TGTGCCAGCAGTTTGACGGGGGGTGCCCGCACAGATACGCAGTATTTT
CDR3: CASSLTGGARTDTQYF

J: TRBJ1-4
D: .
V: TRBV18
size: .
DNA: TGTGCCAGCTCACCGACCGGAGAGACTAATGAAAAACTGTTTTTT
CDR3: CASSPTGETNEKLFF

J: TRBJ2-7
D: TRBD2
V: TRBV10-3
size: few
DNA: TGTGCCATCAGGGGGACTAGCGGCCTCTACGAGCAGTACTTC
CDR3: CAIRGTSGLYEQYF

J: TRBJ2-7
D: .
V: TRBV7-9
size: few
DNA: TGTGCCAGCAGCTTAGAGGAGGGCGGGGGCCTTTACGAGCAGTACTTC
CDR3: CASSLEEGGGLYEQYF

J: TRBJ2-3
D: TRBD1
V: TRBV7-8
size: few
DNA: TGTGCCAGCAGCCCCTGGGGACAGGGGGCAGATACGCAGTATTTT
CDR3: CASSPWGQGADTQYF

J: TRBJ2-2
D: .
V: TRBV7-9
size: .
DNA: TGTGCCAGCAGCTTAAGGGCGGGGACGAACACCGGGGAGCTGTTTTTT
CDR3: CASSLRAGTNTGELFF

J: TRBJ2-7
D: TRBD1
V: TRBV24-1
size: few
DNA: TGTGCCACCAGTGATCCGGGACAGGGAAACGAGCAGTACTTC
CDR3: CATSDPGQGNEQYF

J: TRBJ2-7
D: .
V: TRBV4-2
size: .
DNA: TGTGCCAGCAGCCAAGGGGGGCCCGCCTACGAGCAGTACTTC
CDR3: CASSQGGPAYEQYF

J: TRBJ2-1
D: TRBD2
V: TRBV12-3/TRBV12-4
size: .
DNA: TGTGCCAGCAGTAGTACGGGAGGGCCGGGGGGTTACAATGAGCAGTTCTTC
CDR3: CASSSTGGPGGYNEQFF

J: TRBJ2-1
D: .
V: TRBV4-2
size: many
DNA: TGTGCCAGCAGCCAAGGGAGGGAATACAATGAGCAGTTCTTC
CDR3: CASSQGREYNEQFF

J: TRBJ2-7
D: .
V: TRBV27
size: .
DNA: TGTGCCAGCGGTTTAGGGGCCCGTGGCCACGAGCAGTACTTC
CDR3: CASGLGARGHEQYF